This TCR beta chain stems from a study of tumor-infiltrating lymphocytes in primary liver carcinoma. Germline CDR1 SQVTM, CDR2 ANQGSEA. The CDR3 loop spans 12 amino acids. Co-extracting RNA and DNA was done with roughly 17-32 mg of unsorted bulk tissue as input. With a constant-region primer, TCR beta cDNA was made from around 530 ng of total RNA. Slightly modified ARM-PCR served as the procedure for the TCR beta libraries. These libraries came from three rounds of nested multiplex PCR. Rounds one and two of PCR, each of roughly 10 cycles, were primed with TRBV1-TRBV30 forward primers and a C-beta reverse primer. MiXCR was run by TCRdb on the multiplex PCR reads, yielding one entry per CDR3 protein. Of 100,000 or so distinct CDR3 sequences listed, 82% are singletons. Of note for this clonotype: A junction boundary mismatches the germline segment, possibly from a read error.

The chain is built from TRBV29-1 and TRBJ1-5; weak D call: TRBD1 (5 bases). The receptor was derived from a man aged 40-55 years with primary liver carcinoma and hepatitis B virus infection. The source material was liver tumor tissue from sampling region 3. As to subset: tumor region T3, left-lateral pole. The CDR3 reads CRVGGDNQPQHF. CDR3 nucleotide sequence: TGCAGAGTTGGGGGAGACAATCAGCCCCAGCATTTC.